This T cell receptor beta chain was identified during a study of T cell responses to AZD1222 COVID-19 vaccine. General study results and limits: Sampling captured repertoires only after the peak T cell response. Increases in Spike-specific TCR breadth and depth were seen after two AZD1222 doses.

The table came from immunoSEQ multiplex PCR; TCRdb's copy has only in-frame clones and leaves some out. The sample has approximately 180,000 clones; approximately 92% are singletons. A single count supports this clone. Its antigen is unidentified. The TCR was taken from an adult who received the MenACWY meningococcal vaccine as a control. This specimen was peripheral blood, taken 28 days after the second dose of the MenACWY control vaccine.

CDR3: CASSNDRYEQFF. The CDR3 DNA reads as TGTGCCAGCAGCAACGACAGGTATGAGCAGTTCTTC. This sequence joins TRBV5-6 and TRBJ2-1; tentative D call: TRBD1 (6 bases). Germline CDR1 reads SGHDT; CDR2 reads YYEEEE. This CDR3 has 12 residues. Trimming removed 4 bases from V and 8 bases from J, with 10 bases in between.